The next 14 T cell receptor beta chains were all read from a single sample in a study of early T cells in non-severe SARS-CoV-2 infection (dated by TCRdb to the early 2020s). Library preparation was by 5' RACE. TCRdb records NextSeq 500 as the sequencer. The public reads were reanalyzed by TCRdb: fastp trimming at Q25, MiXCR alignment, in-frame beta chains only. Every CDR3 protein is listed once, alongside the most common genes and DNA of its rows. The sample table shows about 64,000 distinct CDR3 sequences, and roughly 12% are seen once. The leading ten clones occupy over 1.1% of the sample. The sample here was whole blood, taken at baseline. Receptors were obtained from an adult who was a healthcare worker with PCR-confirmed SARS-CoV-2 infection or an uninfected control (not recorded which).

This rearrangement joins TRBV27 to TRBJ2-1, with D possibly matching TRBD2 (6 bases). Germline V CDR1 and CDR2: MNHEY, SMNVEV (reference sequence). The CDR3 has 15 residues. Trimming removed 2 bases at V and 4 bases at J, with 12 bases between. CDR3 DNA sequence: TGTGCCAGCAGTTTAGGGAGGCCGTCGTACAATGAGCAGTTCTTC. Translating it yields CASSLGRPSYNEQFF.

The rearrangement joins TRBV5-6 to TRBJ1-5; no reliable D call. Trimming cost V 1 base and J 0 bases, with 8 bases left between them. The CDR3 totals 15 residues. Germline lookup yields CDR1 SGHDT and CDR2 YYEEEE. The CDR3 sequence is CASSLTGASNQPQHF. The CDR3 bases are TGTGCCAGCAGCTTGACGGGAGCTAGCAATCAGCCCCAGCATTTT.

J is TRBJ2-1 and V is TRBV2; TRBD2 is a possible D gene (5 bases). The CDR3 extends over 12 amino acids. Germline-derived CDR1 and CDR2 are SNHLY and FYNNEI. With 8 bases removed from V and 3 bases from J, the gap between germline ends came to 8 bases. For the CDR3, the DNA is TGTGCCAGCCTGGCGGGCTACAATGAGCAGTTCTTC. This gives the protein CASLAGYNEQFF.

This clonotype was seen at least ten times. The chain uses TRBV4-2 and TRBJ2-5; 9 bases line up with TRBD1. CDR1 is LGHNA, CDR2 YNFKEQ, per germline. V gave up 3 bases and J gave up 4 bases; unmatched junction bases: 6. The CDR3 totals 15 residues. The CDR3 is CASSHDGTGRETQYF. The DNA for the CDR3 is TGTGCCAGCAGCCATGACGGGACAGGGAGAGAGACCCAGTACTTC.

This clonotype was counted between two and nine times. This chain connects TRBV27 to TRBJ2-1; D is undetermined. The CDR3 length is 16 residues. V lost 3 bases, J lost 0 bases, and 12 bases lay in between. CDR1 MNHEY and CDR2 SMNVEV come from the germline V gene (reference sequence). This CDR3 reads CASSFLGLSSYNEQFF. The CDR3 nucleotides are TGTGCCAGCAGTTTTCTGGGATTGAGCTCCTACAATGAGCAGTTCTTC.

This clonotype was picked up many times. V is TRBV9 and J is TRBJ2-2; D is undetermined. V was trimmed by 4 bases and J by 3 bases, leaving 10 bases between them. This CDR3 has 14 amino acids. Per germline, CDR1 SGDLS and CDR2 YYNGEE. CDR3 bases: TGTGCCAGCAGCCCTAGGGTGGACACCGGGGAGCTGTTTTTT. Translated, it gives CASSPRVDTGELFF.

This clonotype was counted ten times or more. The gene calls are TRBV29-1 and TRBJ2-6; D unresolved. Trimming pared 3 bases from V and 1 base from J, leaving 7 bases between. The CDR3 totals 14 residues. From germline, CDR1 is SQVTM and CDR2 ANQGSEA. CDR3: CSVDFGSGANVLTF. For the CDR3, the DNA is TGCAGCGTTGACTTCGGGTCTGGGGCCAACGTCCTGACTTTC.

The J gene is TRBJ1-5, the V gene TRBV7-9; no reliable D call. The V end was cut by 5 bases, the J end by 7 bases, with 9 bases between. This CDR3 contains 12 residues. CDR1 is SEHNR, CDR2 FQNEAQ, per germline (reference sequence). CDR3 in amino acids: CASSPDGQPQHF. DNA for the CDR3: TGTGCCAGCAGCCCCGACGGGCAGCCCCAGCATTTT.

This clonotype has a handful of counts. The rearrangement links TRBV6-5 to TRBJ2-1, with 11 bases identical to TRBD2. The CDR3 length is 16 residues. V shed 2 bases and J 2 bases; nucleotides not matched to a gene: 2. Germline CDR1 MNHEY, CDR2 SVGAGI. DNA for the CDR3: TGTGCCAGCAGTTACGCGACTAGCGGGGCCTACAATGAGCAGTTCTTC. Its translation is CASSYATSGAYNEQFF.

The CDR3 sequence: CASSPTGVNTEAFF. In nucleotides, the CDR3 is TGTGCCAGCTCACCCACAGGGGTTAACACTGAAGCTTTCTTT. The J gene is TRBJ1-1, the V gene TRBV18; 7 bases are a match to TRBD1. Germline loops: CDR1 KGHSH, CDR2 LQKENI. The CDR3 runs to 14 residues. With 3 bases clipped from V and 2 bases from J, the junction kept 3 bases outside the gene matches.

This clonotype was seen many times. The chain uses TRBV11-2 and TRBJ2-5; the D is unclear. The germline V gene encodes CDR1 SGHAT and CDR2 FQNNGV. The ends were cut back, 5 bases at V and 3 bases at J, with 7 bases in the middle. This CDR3 spans 12 amino acids. The CDR3 is CASSPSKETQYF. CDR3 bases: TGTGCCAGCAGCCCCTCTAAAGAGACCCAGTACTTC.

This clonotype was detected many times. The chain combines TRBV6-6 with TRBJ2-7, with D tentatively TRBD1 or TRBD2 (6 bases each). Germline CDR1 is MNHNY and CDR2 is SVGAGI (reference sequence). Trimming took off 5 bases at V and 5 bases at J, with 19 bases between the two ends. The CDR3 totals 15 residues. The CDR3, as DNA: TGTGCCAGCAGTCACCAGAGGAGGGACACTAACGAGCAGTACTTC. Translated: CASSHQRRDTNEQYF.

This clonotype was detected a few times. V and J are TRBV27 and TRBJ2-6; D remains ambiguous. Trimming took 0 bases from V and 0 from J, leaving 12 bases between them. This CDR3 spans 18 amino acids. The germline gives CDR1 MNHEY, CDR2 SMNVEV (reference sequence). CDR3 nucleotides: TGTGCCAGCAGTTTATCCCCAGGAGTACCCTCTGGGGCCAACGTCCTGACTTTC. It yields the protein CASSLSPGVPSGANVLTF.

This clonotype was observed a few times. The chain has TRBV10-3 and TRBJ2-1; D is possibly TRBD2 (6 bases). The CDR3 has 16 residues. Between the trimmed V and J ends, which lost 0 bases and 4 bases, there was a span of 13 bases. Germline V CDR1 and CDR2: ENHRY, SYGVKD. The CDR3 DNA is TGTGCCATCAGTGAGTCGGGGGGATCCGATTACAATGAGCAGTTCTTC. This encodes CAISESGGSDYNEQFF.